Sequencing of this TCR beta chain was carried out in a study of CD8 T cells in Susac syndrome. The study's findings and limits: The study's TCR sequencing and HLA analysis covered a relatively small number of individuals, and the study acknowledged this.

Germline CDR1 and CDR2: MNHEY and SVGEGT. This CDR3 spans 14 amino acids. V dropped 6 bases and J dropped 7 bases, with 16 bases sitting between them. Comment on this clonotype: Its antigen is as yet unknown.

Reverse transcription of roughly 0.5 to 1 ug RNA was performed with random hexamers. Each CDR3 protein is one row after TCRdb ran MiXCR on the immunoSEQ multiplex PCR reads. Found here are 150,000 to 200,000 distinct CDR3 sequences, under 95% of them singletons; the top ten hold about 0.1%. The sequencing sample was made of CD4+ T cells from PBMCs. The receptor was derived from a human donor in good health. The V and J genes are TRBV6-2 or TRBV6-3 and TRBJ1-5; tentative D call: TRBD1 (6 bases). In nucleotides, the CDR3 is TGTGCCAGCAGCCTCTACCCTCAGGGGCAGCCCCAGCATTTT. This gives the protein CASSLYPQGQPQHF.